This TCR beta chain was sequenced for a study of blood T cell repertoires in COVID-19. Study overall: The cDNA or gDNA used as material had been derived from T cells, B-cell-depleted T cells, or PBMCs.

Original data processing: Nucleated cell counts were estimated from reference gene primer amplification. The method was immunoSEQ multiplex PCR; TCRdb's version includes in-frame clones alone and lacks a portion of them. The DNA was the basis for D and trimming; V, J and clone size are from that table. The table has about 360,000 clones, around 87% seen once; the top ten hold around 3%. Trimming left V 4 bases short and J 1 base short, with 13 bases between. The V gene's germline CDR1 is MNHEY and CDR2 SVGAGI. CDR3 length: 15 amino acids. The receptor was isolated from a human donor in a cohort sampled during active COVID-19. Sequenced material: peripheral blood. The chain has TRBV6-5 and TRBJ1-2; D is unclear. The CDR3 DNA reads as TGTGCCAGCAGTTCGGGTAACCAATATAACTATGGCTACACCTTC. Translated, it gives CASSSGNQYNYGYTF.